This TCR beta chain was captured by sequencing in a study of molecular identifiers for immune sequencing clone quantification. About this clonotype: Antigen: not known.

Whole-study findings and limits: Because of identical TCR molecules sharing a barcode, sizes of highly expanded clones could be underestimated.

TCRdb recomputed calls from the PCR reads with MiXCR, one row per CDR3 protein. The data contain over 85,000 distinct CDR3 sequences, 21% of them singletons. The V end lost 1 base, the J end lost 3 bases, and 5 bases lay between the germline ends. This CDR3 is built from 13 residues. Germline V gene lookup returns CDR1 SGHAT and CDR2 FQNNGV. The source is a human donor in good health. Some libraries in this study had Jurkat cell RNA spiked in. The chain joins TRBV11-2 to TRBJ2-3; D uncertain. Source material: naive CD8+ T cells from blood, with Jurkat cell RNA spiked in. This sample's subset: FACS-sorted CD8+CD4-CCR7+CD45RA+ naive T cells. The CDR3 DNA follows: TGTGCCAGCAGCTTAGCCCCAACAGATACGCAGTATTTT. Protein sequence: CASSLAPTDTQYF.